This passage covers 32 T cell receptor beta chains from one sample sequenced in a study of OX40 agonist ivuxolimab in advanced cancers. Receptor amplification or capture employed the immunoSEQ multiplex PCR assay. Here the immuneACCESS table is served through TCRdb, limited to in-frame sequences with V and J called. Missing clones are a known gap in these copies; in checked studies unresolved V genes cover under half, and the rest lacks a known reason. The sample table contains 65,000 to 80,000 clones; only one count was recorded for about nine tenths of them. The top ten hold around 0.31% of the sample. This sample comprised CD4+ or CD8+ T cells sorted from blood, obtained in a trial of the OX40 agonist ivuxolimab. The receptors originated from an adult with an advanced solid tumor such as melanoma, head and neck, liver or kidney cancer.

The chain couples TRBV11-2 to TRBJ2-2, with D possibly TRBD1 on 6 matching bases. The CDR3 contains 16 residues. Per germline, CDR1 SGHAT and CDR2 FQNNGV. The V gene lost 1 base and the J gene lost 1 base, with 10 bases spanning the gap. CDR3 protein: CASSLVGGRNTGELFF. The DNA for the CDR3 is TGTGCCAGCAGCTTAGTTGGGGGCAGGAACACCGGGGAGCTGTTTTTT.

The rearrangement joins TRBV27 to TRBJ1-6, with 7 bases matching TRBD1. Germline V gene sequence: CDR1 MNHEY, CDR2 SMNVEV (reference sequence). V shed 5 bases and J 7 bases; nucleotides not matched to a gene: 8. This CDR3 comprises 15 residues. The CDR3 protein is CASSAPQGGNSPLHF. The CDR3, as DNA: TGTGCCAGCAGTGCCCCTCAGGGGGGAAATTCACCCCTCCACTTT.

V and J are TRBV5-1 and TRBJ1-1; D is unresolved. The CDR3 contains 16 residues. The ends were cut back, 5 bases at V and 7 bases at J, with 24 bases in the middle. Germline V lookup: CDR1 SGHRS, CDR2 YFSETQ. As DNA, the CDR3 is TGCGCCAGCAGTCATTCTCGGACCTTAACCCTTGATGAAGCTTTCTTT. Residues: CASSHSRTLTLDEAFF.

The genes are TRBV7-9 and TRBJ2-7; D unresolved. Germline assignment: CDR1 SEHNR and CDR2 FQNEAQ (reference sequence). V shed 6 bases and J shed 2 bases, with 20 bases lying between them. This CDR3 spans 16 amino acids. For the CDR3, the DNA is TGTGCCAGCAGAGAGGATCCGCCTACTTCCACCTACGAGCAGTACTTC. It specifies CASREDPPTSTYEQYF. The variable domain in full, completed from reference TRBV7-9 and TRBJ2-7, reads DTGVSQNPRHKITKRGQNVTFRCDPISEHNRLYWYRQTLGQGPEFLTYFQNEAQLEKSRLLSDRFSAERPKGSFSTLEIQRTEQGDSAMYLCASREDPPTSTYEQYFGPGTRLTVT.

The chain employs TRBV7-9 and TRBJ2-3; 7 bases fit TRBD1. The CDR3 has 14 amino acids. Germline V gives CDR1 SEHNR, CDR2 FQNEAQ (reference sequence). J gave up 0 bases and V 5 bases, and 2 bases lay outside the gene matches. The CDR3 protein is CASSRDRSTDTQYF. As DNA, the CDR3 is TGTGCCAGCAGCCGGGACAGAAGCACAGATACGCAGTATTTT.

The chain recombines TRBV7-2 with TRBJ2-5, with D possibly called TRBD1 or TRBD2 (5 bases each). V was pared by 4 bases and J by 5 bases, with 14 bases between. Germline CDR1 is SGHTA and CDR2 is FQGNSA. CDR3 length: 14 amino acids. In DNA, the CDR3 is TGTGCCAGCAGCTCCGAGGGGACCGGGGAGACCCAGTACTTC. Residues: CASSSEGTGETQYF.

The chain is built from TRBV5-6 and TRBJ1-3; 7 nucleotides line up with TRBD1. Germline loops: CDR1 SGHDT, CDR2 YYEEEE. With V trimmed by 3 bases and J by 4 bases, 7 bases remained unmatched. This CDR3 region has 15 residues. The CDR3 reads CASSSRGTVGNTIYF. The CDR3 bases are TGTGCCAGCAGCTCAAGGGGGACAGTGGGAAACACCATATATTTT.

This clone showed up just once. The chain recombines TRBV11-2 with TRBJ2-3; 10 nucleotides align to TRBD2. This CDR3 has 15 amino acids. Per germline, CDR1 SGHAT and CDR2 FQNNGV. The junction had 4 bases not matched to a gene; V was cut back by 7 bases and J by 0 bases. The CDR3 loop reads CASTLAGASTDTQYF. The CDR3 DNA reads TGTGCCAGCACCCTAGCGGGGGCTAGCACAGATACGCAGTATTTT. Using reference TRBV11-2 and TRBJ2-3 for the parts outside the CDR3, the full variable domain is EAGVAQSPRYKIIEKRQSVAFWCNPISGHATLYWYQQILGQGPKLLIQFQNNGVVDDSQLPKDRFSAERLKGVDSTLKIQPAKLEDSAVYLCASTLAGASTDTQYFGPGTRLTVL.

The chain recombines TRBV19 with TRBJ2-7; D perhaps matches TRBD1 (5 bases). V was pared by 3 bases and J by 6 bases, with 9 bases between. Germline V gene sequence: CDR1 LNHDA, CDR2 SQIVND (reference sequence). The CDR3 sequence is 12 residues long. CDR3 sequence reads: CASSIAGLEQYF. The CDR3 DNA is TGTGCCAGTAGTATCGCAGGGCTCGAGCAGTACTTC.

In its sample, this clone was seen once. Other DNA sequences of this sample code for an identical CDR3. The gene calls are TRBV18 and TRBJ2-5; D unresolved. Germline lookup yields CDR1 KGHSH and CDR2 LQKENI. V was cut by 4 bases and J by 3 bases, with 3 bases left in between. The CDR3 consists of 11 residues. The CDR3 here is CASSREETQYF. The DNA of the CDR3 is TGTGCCAGCTCACGAGAAGAGACCCAGTACTTC.

CDR3 in amino acids: CASRREKMNTEAFF. As DNA, the CDR3 is TGTGCCAGCAGGCGGGAAAAGATGAACACTGAAGCTTTCTTT. The chain employs TRBV27 and TRBJ1-1; D is unresolved. Per the germline V gene, CDR1 is MNHEY and CDR2 is SMNVEV (reference sequence). CDR3 length: 14 residues. Trimming took 6 bases from V and 0 from J, leaving 11 bases between them.

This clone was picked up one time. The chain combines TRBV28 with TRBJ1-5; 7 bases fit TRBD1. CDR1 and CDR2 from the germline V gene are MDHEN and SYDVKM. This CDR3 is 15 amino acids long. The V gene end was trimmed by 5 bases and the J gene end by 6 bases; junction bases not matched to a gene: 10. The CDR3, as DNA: TGTGCCAGCAGTACAACAGGGGAGGTGGGTCAGCCCCAGCATTTT. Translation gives CASSTTGEVGQPQHF.

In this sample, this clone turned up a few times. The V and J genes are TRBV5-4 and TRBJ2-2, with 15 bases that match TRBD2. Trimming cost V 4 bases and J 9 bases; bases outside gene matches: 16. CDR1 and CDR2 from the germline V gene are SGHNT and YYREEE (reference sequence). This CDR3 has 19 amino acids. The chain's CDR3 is CASSPGLAGGQTLSRELFF. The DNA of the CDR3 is TGTGCCAGCAGCCCGGGACTAGCGGGAGGACAAACCCTGTCGCGGGAGCTGTTTTTT.

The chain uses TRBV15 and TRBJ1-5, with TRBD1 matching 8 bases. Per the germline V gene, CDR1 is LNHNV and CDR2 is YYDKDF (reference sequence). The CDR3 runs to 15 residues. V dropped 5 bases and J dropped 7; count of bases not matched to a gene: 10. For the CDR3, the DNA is TGTGCCACCAGCCCACAGGGGGGGTCGGGGCAGCCCCAGCATTTT. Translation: CATSPQGGSGQPQHF.

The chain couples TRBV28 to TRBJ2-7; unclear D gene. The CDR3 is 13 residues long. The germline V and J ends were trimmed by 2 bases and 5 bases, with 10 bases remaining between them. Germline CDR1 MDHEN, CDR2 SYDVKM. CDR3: CASSLEERHEQYF. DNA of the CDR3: TGTGCCAGCAGTTTAGAGGAGCGCCACGAGCAGTACTTC.

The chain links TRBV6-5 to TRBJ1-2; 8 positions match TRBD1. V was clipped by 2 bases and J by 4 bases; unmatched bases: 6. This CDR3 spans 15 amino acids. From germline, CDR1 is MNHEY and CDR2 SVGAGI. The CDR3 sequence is CASSYLQGAVYGYTF. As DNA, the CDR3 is TGTGCCAGCAGTTACCTTCAGGGGGCGGTCTATGGCTACACCTTC.

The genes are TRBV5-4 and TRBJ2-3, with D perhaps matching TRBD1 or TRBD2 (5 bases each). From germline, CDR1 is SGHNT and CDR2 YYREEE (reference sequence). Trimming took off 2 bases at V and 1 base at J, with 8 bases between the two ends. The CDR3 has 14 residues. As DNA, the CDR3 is TGTGCCAGCAGCTTAAGGGGAGGCACAGATACGCAGTATTTT. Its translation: CASSLRGGTDTQYF.

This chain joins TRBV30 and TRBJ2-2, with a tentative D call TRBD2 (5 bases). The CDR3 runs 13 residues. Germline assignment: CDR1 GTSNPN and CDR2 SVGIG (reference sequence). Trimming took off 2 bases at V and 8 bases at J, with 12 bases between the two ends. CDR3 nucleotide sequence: TGTGCCTGGAGTCCCAGTTGGGAGGGGGAGCTGTTTTTT. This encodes CAWSPSWEGELFF.

The chain's CDR3 is CASSKRRDKNTEAFF. The DNA of the CDR3 is TGTGCCAGCAGTAAACGACGAGACAAGAACACTGAAGCTTTCTTT. This sequence joins TRBV28 and TRBJ1-1, with unresolved D. This CDR3 has 15 amino acids. The germline gives CDR1 MDHEN, CDR2 SYDVKM. The V end lost 5 bases, the J end lost 1 base, and 14 bases lay between the germline ends. The variable domain in full, with the rest retrieved from reference TRBV28 and TRBJ1-1, is DVKVTQSSRYLVKRTGEKVFLECVQDMDHENMFWYRQDPGLGLRLIYFSYDVKMKEKGDIPEGYSVSREKKERFSLILESASTNQTSMYLCASSKRRDKNTEAFFGQGTRLTVV.

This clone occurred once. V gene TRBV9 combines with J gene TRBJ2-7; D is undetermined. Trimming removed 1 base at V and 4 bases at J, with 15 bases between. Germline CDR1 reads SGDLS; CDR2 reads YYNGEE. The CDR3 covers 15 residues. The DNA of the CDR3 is TGTGCCAGCAGCGTAAGTCCGGAGCCCAGATACGAGCAGTACTTC. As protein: CASSVSPEPRYEQYF.

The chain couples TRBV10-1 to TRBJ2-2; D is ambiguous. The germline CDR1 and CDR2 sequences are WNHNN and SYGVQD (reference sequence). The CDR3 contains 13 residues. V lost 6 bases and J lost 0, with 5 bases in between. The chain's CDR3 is CASRGSNTGELFF. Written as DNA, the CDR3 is TGCGCCAGCAGGGGATCGAACACCGGGGAGCTGTTTTTT.

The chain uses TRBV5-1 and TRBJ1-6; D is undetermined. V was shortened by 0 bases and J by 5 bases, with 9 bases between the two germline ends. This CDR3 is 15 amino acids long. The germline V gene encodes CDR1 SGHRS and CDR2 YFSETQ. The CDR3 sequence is CASSLVGVDNSPLHF. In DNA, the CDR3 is TGCGCCAGCAGCTTGGTTGGGGTCGATAATTCACCCCTCCACTTT.

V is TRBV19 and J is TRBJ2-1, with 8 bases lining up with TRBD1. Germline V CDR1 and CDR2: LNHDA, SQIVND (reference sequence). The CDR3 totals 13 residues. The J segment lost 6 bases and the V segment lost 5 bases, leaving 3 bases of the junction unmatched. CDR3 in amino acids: CASSGQGGNEQFF. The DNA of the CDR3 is TGTGCCAGTAGTGGACAGGGTGGCAATGAGCAGTTCTTC.

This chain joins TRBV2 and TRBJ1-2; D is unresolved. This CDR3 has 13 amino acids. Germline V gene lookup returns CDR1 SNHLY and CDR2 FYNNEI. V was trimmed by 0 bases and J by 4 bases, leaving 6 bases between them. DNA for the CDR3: TGTGCCAGCAGTGAAGCAGGGCGCTATGGCTACACCTTC. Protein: CASSEAGRYGYTF.

The CDR3 bases are TGTGCCAGTAGTATACCAAGCATAAGGGCCACCGGGGAGCTGTTTTTT. This translates into CASSIPSIRATGELFF. This chain links TRBV19 with TRBJ2-2, with D uncertain. Per germline, CDR1 LNHDA and CDR2 SQIVND (reference sequence). This CDR3 comprises 16 residues. Trimming cost V 2 bases and J 4 bases, with 14 bases left between them.

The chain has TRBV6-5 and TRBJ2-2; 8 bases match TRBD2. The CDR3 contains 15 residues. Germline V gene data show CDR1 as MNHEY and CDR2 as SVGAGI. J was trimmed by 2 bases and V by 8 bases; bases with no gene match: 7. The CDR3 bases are TGTGCCAGCCAACAGCGGGAGTATAACACCGGGGAGCTGTTTTTT. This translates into CASQQREYNTGELFF.

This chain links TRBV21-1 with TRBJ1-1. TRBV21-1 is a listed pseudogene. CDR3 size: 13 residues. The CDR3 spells CASNRSNQREAFF. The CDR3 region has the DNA TGTGCCAGCAACCGCAGTAATCAGCGTGAAGCTTTCTTT.

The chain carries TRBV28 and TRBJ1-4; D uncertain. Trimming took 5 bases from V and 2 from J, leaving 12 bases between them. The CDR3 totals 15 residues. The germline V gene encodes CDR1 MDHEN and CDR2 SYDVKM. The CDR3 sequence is CASSPPPVTNEKLFF. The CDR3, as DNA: TGTGCCAGCAGTCCGCCCCCGGTCACTAATGAAAAACTGTTTTTT. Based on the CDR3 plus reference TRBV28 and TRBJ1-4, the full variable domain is DVKVTQSSRYLVKRTGEKVFLECVQDMDHENMFWYRQDPGLGLRLIYFSYDVKMKEKGDIPEGYSVSREKKERFSLILESASTNQTSMYLCASSPPPVTNEKLFFGSGTQLSVL.

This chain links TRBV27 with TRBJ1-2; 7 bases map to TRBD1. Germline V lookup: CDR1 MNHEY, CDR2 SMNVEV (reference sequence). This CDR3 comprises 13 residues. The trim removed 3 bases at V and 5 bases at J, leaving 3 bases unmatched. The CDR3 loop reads CASSFDREYGYTF. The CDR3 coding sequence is TGTGCCAGCAGTTTTGACAGGGAATATGGCTACACCTTC.

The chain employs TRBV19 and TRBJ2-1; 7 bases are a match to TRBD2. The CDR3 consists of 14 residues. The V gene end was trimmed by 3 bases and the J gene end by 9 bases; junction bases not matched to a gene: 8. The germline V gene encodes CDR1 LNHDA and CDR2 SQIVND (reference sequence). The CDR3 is CASSILLWGGEQFF. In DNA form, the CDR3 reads TGTGCCAGTAGTATCCTCTTATGGGGGGGTGAGCAGTTCTTC.

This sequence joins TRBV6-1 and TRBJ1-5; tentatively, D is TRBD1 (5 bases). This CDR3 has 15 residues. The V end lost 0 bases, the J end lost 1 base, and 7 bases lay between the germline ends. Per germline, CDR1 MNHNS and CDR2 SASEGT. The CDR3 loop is CASSEAWGSNQPQHF. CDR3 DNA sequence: TGTGCCAGCAGTGAAGCGTGGGGGAGCAATCAGCCCCAGCATTTT.

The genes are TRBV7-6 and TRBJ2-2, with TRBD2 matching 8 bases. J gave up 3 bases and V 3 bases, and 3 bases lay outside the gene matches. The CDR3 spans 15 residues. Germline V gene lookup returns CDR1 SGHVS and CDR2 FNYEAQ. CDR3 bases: TGTGCCAGCAGCTTCGGACTAGCCGACACCGGGGAGCTGTTTTTT. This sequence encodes CASSFGLADTGELFF.